These T cell receptor beta chains were read from a single sample in a study of T cell repertoires in cytomegalovirus infection. From the reads, TCRdb called clonotypes with MiXCR, one entry per CDR3 protein. The sample has 200,000 to 300,000 distinct CDR3 sequences, roughly 10% seen once. The specimen sequenced was PBMCs. These receptors originate from a human donor in good health (CMV status not recorded). Some clones in this sample may be carry-over from other donors' samples. Each CDR3 is given with its conserved first and last residue. A D gene is named only where the DNA matches it firmly. Only some rows state a clone size, as once, few, many or a class for expanded clones.

D	V	size	J	DNA	CDR3
TRBD1	TRBV6-2/TRBV6-3	many	TRBJ1-1	TGTGCCAGCAGTTACGGCGAAGGGACAGGTCAGACTGAAGCTTTCTTT	CASSYGEGTGQTEAFF
.	TRBV7-2	many	TRBJ2-3	TGTGCCAGCAGCGATTGGAAGGGAGATACGCAGTATTTT	CASSDWKGDTQYF
.	TRBV20-1	.	TRBJ2-5	TGCAGTGCTAGAGTTCCGGGCTGCCGTATGGAGACCCAGTACTTC	CSARVPGCRMETQYF
.	TRBV7-2	many	TRBJ1-1	TGTGCCAGCAGCTTAGGCGGGGCCATCACTGAAGCTTTCTTT	CASSLGGAITEAFF
TRBD1	TRBV7-2	many	TRBJ1-2	TGTGCCAGCAGCTTCGGCACAGGGGTTAACTATGGCTACACCTTC	CASSFGTGVNYGYTF
.	TRBV12-3/TRBV12-4	many	TRBJ1-5	TGTGCCAGCATCATTAGTGGGGCTGGAGATCAGCCCCAGCATTTT	CASIISGAGDQPQHF
.	TRBV7-2	many	TRBJ2-3	TGTGCCAGCAGTCGGGGACCAGGCACAGATACGCAGTATTTT	CASSRGPGTDTQYF
.	TRBV7-2	many	TRBJ2-5	TGTGCCAGCAGCTTAGTGATTGCGCTAGAGACCCAGTACTTC	CASSLVIALETQYF
.	TRBV4-1	.	TRBJ1-4	TGCGCCAGCAGCCAAGAAAGCAGGGACAATGAAAAACTGTTTTTT	CASSQESRDNEKLFF
TRBD2	TRBV24-1	few	TRBJ2-2	TGTGCCACCAGTGATTCGGGACTAGCGGGAGCGGTCGGGGAGCTGTTTTTT	CATSDSGLAGAVGELFF
.	TRBV6-2/TRBV6-3	.	TRBJ2-7	TGTGCCAGCAGTTTCGCTTATAGCTCCTACGAGCAGTACTTC	CASSFAYSSYEQYF
.	TRBV28	many	TRBJ2-7	TGTGCCAGCAGTTTAGGGGGGAGCGCCTACGAGCAGTACTTC	CASSLGGSAYEQYF
.	TRBV7-8	many	TRBJ2-2	TGTGCCAGCAGCTCGACAGCGAACACCGGGGAGCTGTTTTTT	CASSSTANTGELFF
.	TRBV7-2	many	TRBJ2-7	TGTGCCAGCAGCTTAGGCGACAGGAATTTGATCTACGAGCAGTACTTC	CASSLGDRNLIYEQYF
.	TRBV7-2	many	TRBJ2-1	TGTGCCAGCAGCTTAGTTCCTTCACCAAGCTCCTACAATGAGCAGTTCTTC	CASSLVPSPSSYNEQFF
.	TRBV3-1	many	TRBJ1-5	TGTGCCAGCACGGCGGGGGGCTCAAATCAGCCCCAGCATTTT	CASTAGGSNQPQHF
.	TRBV7-6	many	TRBJ1-6	TGTGCCAGCAGCTCTTCGGACCTGTTGTCACCCCTCCACTTT	CASSSSDLLSPLHF
TRBD2	TRBV7-6	many	TRBJ2-3	TGTGCCAGCAGAATTAGCGGGAGTATGGCAGATACGCAGTATTTT	CASRISGSMADTQYF
.	TRBV27	many	TRBJ1-1	TGTGCCAGCAGTCGACAGCGGGACACTGAAGCTTTCTTT	CASSRQRDTEAFF
.	TRBV5-1	many	TRBJ2-3	TGCGCCAGCAGTACCACAGGGGATACGCAGTATTTT	CASSTTGDTQYF
TRBD1	TRBV27	.	TRBJ1-6	TGTGCCAGCAGGCCAGGGACAGGAGAGGGGGGTTCCAATTCACCCCTCCACTTT	CASRPGTGEGGSNSPLHF
.	TRBV12-3/TRBV12-4	.	TRBJ2-5	TGTGCCAGCAGTTTAGCGCTCGGGGGAGAGACCCAGTACTTC	CASSLALGGETQYF
TRBD2	TRBV7-2	many	TRBJ2-4	TGTGCCAGCAGCTTAGGGGGAGGGAACATTCAGTACTTC	CASSLGGGNIQYF
TRBD1	TRBV20-1	.	TRBJ2-5	TGCAGTGCTAGAAGGGACAGGGGCTCTCGAAGGGGGGAGACCCAGTACTTC	CSARRDRGSRRGETQYF
.	TRBV7-8	many	TRBJ2-3	TGTGCCAGCAGCCTCAACCGGGGGGCGGCAGATACGCAGTATTTT	CASSLNRGAADTQYF
.	TRBV20-1	.	TRBJ1-1	TGCAGTGCCCGTCGGGGGGGATCAAACACTGAAGCTTTCTTT	CSARRGGSNTEAFF
.	TRBV19	many	TRBJ1-1	TGTGCCAGTAGTATCCTGGGGAACACTGAAGCTTTCTTT	CASSILGNTEAFF
.	TRBV12-3/TRBV12-4	few	TRBJ1-3	TGTGCCAGCACCCTCGGACTGGGAAACACCATATATTTT	CASTLGLGNTIYF
.	TRBV29-1	few	TRBJ1-4	TGCAGCGTTGAAGCCCGGGACAAGGGAAAACTGTTTTTT	CSVEARDKGKLFF
TRBD2	TRBV7-2	many	TRBJ2-5	TGTGCCAGCAGCTTACAAGCTAGCGGGGGCCCTCTCCAAGAGACCCAGTACTTC	CASSLQASGGPLQETQYF
.	TRBV28	many	TRBJ1-2	TGTGCCAGCACCCTGAGGGGTAACTATGGCTACACCTTC	CASTLRGNYGYTF
.	TRBV20-1	many	TRBJ2-2	TGCAGTGCTAGGGGGCTAGCGAGCACCGGGGAGCTGTTTTTT	CSARGLASTGELFF
.	TRBV20-1	many	TRBJ1-1	TGCAGTGCTAGAGCCCAGGGCGAAGCTGAAGCTTTCTTT	CSARAQGEAEAFF
.	TRBV7-2	many	TRBJ2-3	TGTGCCAGCAGCTTAGATGGAGGGCGGTCAGATACGCAGTATTTT	CASSLDGGRSDTQYF
.	TRBV19	.	TRBJ1-1	TGTGCCAGTAGTATGGTGGTTGGGTCAGGGCTGAACACTGAAGCTTTCTTT	CASSMVVGSGLNTEAFF
.	TRBV29-1	.	TRBJ1-1	TGCAGCGCCGAAGGAGTCGGATTCGGCAGCACTGAAGCTTTCTTT	CSAEGVGFGSTEAFF
TRBD2	TRBV7-2	many	TRBJ2-3	TGTGCCAGCAGCCGATGGCGGCGGGAGGGCACAGATACGCAGTATTTT	CASSRWRREGTDTQYF
.	TRBV19	few	TRBJ2-2	TGTGCCAGTAGTACGGGGGGCCTAGCAGGGGAGCTGTTTTTT	CASSTGGLAGELFF
.	TRBV19	.	TRBJ1-5	TGTGCCAGTACCTTCCTTGGGGGGAATCAGCCCCAGCATTTT	CASTFLGGNQPQHF